A single T cell receptor (beta chain) is shown here with its context. As yet, its antigen is unknown. This entry belongs to a study of cytomegalovirus exposure and HLA in healthy donors. As for the study in general: A subsequent analysis reported that the 95 to 150 validation repertoires were produced on the same platform that had also been used for the approximately 710 first-cohort repertoires. Study results and caveats: A list of approximately 150 TCR beta chains associated with cytomegalovirus was given. Reports indicated that the classifier achieved high specificity and sensitivity in diagnosing cytomegalovirus status.

Germline CDR1 reads GTSNPN; CDR2 reads SVGIG (reference sequence). Trimming removed 5 bases from V and 2 bases from J, with 13 bases in between. The CDR3 length is 14 residues. Assay used: immunoSEQ multiplex PCR; TCRdb lists only in-frame clones, some missing. The table shows 150,000 to 200,000 clones, with roughly 83% occurring only once. The gene calls are TRBV30 and TRBJ2-1; no clear D gene. Sequenced: PBMCs. The source of this sequence is a woman aged 18-35 years in good health and CMV-seronegative. The CDR3 loop reads CAWYSGKAYNEQFF. The CDR3 DNA follows: TGTGCCTGGTATTCGGGTAAGGCCTACAATGAGCAGTTCTTC.